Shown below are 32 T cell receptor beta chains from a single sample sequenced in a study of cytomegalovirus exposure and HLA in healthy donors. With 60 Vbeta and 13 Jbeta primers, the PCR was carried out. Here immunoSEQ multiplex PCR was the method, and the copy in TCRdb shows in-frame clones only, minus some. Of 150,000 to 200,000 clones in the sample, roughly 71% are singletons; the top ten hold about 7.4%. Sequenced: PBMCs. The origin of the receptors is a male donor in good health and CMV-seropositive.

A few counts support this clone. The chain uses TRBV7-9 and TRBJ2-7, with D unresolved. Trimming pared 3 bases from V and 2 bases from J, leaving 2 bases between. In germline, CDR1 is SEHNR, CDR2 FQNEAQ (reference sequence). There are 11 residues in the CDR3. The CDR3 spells CASSFAYEQYF. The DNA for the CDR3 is TGTGCCAGCAGCTTCGCCTACGAGCAGTACTTC. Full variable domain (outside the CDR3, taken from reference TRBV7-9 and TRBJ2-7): DTGVSQNPRHKITKRGQNVTFRCDPISEHNRLYWYRQTLGQGPEFLTYFQNEAQLEKSRLLSDRFSAERPKGSFSTLEIQRTEQGDSAMYLCASSFAYEQYFGPGTRLTVT.

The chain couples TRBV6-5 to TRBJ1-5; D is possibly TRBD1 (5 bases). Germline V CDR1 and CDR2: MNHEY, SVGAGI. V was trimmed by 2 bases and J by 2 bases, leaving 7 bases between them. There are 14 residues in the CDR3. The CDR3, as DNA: TGTGCCAGCAGTTACGGAGGGGGCAATCAGCCCCAGCATTTT. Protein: CASSYGGGNQPQHF.

CDR3 in DNA: TGTGCCAGCAGCGATAGGGTGGGACAGGCGAGGGCCGGGGAGCTGTTTTTT. Amino acid sequence: CASSDRVGQARAGELFF. The chain combines TRBV9 with TRBJ2-2; the match to TRBD1 covers 8 bases. CDR3 size: 17 residues. The germline V gene encodes CDR1 SGDLS and CDR2 YYNGEE. V dropped 3 bases and J dropped 6; count of bases not matched to a gene: 13.

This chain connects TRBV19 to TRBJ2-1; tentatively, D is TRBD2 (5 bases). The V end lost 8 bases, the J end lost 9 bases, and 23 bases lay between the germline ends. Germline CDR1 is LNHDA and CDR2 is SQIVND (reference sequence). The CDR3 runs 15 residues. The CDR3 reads CASSPAEADYGEQFF. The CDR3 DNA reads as TGTGCCAGTTCCCCTGCGGAGGCAGACTATGGTGAGCAGTTCTTC.

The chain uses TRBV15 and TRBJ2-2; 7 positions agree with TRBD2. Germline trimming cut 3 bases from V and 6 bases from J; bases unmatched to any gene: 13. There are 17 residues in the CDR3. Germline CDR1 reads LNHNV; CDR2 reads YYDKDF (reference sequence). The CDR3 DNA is TGTGCCACCAGCAGGTTTCCTCGAGCGGGGAGGCCCGGGGAGCTGTTTTTT. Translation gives CATSRFPRAGRPGELFF.

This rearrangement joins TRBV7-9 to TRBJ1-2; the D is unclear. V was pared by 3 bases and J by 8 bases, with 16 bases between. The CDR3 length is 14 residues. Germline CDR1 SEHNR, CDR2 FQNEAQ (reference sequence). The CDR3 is CASSLADIREGYTF. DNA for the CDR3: TGTGCCAGCAGCTTGGCGGATATCCGGGAAGGCTACACCTTC.

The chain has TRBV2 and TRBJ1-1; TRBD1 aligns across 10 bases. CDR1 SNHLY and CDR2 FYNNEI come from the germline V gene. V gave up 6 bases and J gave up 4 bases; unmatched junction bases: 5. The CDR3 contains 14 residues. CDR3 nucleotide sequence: TGTGCCAGCAGGCGACAGGGGGCGCGCACTGAAGCTTTCTTT. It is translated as CASRRQGARTEAFF.

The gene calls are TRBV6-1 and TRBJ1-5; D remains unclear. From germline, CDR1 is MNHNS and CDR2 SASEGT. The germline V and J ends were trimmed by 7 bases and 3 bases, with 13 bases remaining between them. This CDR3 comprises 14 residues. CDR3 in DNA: TGTGCCAGCATTCTCAGTAATAACAATCAGCCCCAGCATTTT. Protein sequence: CASILSNNNQPQHF.

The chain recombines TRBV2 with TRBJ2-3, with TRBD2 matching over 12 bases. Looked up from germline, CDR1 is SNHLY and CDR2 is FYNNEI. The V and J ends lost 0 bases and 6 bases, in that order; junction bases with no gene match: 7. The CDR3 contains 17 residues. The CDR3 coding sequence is TGTGCCAGCAGTGAAGCCGGACTAGCGGGGACCCCGGATACGCAGTATTTT. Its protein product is CASSEAGLAGTPDTQYF.

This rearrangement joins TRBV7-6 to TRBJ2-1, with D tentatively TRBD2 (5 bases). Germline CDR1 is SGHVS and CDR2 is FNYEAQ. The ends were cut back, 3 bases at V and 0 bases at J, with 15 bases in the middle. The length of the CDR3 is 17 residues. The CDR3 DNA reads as TGTGCCAGCAGCTTGAATAGCGCCGTCAGCTCCTACAATGAGCAGTTCTTC. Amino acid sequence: CASSLNSAVSSYNEQFF.

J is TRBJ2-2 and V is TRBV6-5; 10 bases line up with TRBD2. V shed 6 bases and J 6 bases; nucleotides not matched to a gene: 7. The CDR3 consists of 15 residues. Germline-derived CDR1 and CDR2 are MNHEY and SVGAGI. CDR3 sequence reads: CASRISGGRAGELFF. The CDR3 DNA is TGTGCCAGCAGAATTAGCGGGGGGCGGGCCGGGGAGCTGTTTTTT.

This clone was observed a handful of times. The CDR3 region is CANQEGLSTEAFF. CDR3 DNA sequence: TGTGCCAACCAAGAGGGTTTGAGCACTGAAGCTTTCTTT. The V call is TRBV10-3, the J call TRBJ1-1; D gene unclear. In germline, CDR1 is ENHRY, CDR2 SYGVKD. Trimming stripped 10 bases from V and 4 bases from J, with 16 bases between. The length of the CDR3 is 13 residues.

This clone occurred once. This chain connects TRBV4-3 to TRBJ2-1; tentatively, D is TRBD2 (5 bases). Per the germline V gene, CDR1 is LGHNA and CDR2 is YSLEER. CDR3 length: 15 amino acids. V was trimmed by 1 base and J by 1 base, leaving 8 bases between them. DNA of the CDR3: TGCGCCAGCAGCCAAGGACTAACTTCCTACAATGAGCAGTTCTTC. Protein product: CASSQGLTSYNEQFF.

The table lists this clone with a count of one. In nucleotides, the CDR3 is TGCGCCAGCAGCACCTACTTGAACACTGAAGCTTTCTTT. Its protein product is CASSTYLNTEAFF. This sequence joins TRBV5-1 and TRBJ1-1; no definite D call. The CDR3 sequence is 13 residues long. Trimming shortened V by 4 bases and J by 0 bases, and 7 bases separated the two germline ends. Per the germline V gene, CDR1 is SGHRS and CDR2 is YFSETQ.

CDR3 bases: TGTGCCAGCAGCGGGGGGGGAATCTTCTACGAGCAGTACTTC. It codes for CASSGGGIFYEQYF. The genes are TRBV11-1 and TRBJ2-7, with 7 bases aligning to TRBD2. Germline loops: CDR1 SGHAT, CDR2 FQDESV (reference sequence). The CDR3 runs to 14 residues. The junction had 7 bases not matched to a gene; V was cut back by 5 bases and J by 3 bases.

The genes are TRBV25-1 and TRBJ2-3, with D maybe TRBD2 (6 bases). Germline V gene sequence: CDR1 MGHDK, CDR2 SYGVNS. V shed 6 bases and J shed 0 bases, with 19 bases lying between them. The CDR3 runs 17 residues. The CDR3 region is CASRSGGNSWSTDTQYF. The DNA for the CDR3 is TGTGCCAGCAGATCCGGCGGGAACAGTTGGAGCACAGATACGCAGTATTTT.

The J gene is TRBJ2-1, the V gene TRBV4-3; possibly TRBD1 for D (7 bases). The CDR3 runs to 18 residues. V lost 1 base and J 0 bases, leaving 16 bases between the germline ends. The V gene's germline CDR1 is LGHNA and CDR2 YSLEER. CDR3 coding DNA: TGCGCCAGCAGCCAAGGACTAGGGGGCGACCTCTCCTACAATGAGCAGTTCTTC. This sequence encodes CASSQGLGGDLSYNEQFF.

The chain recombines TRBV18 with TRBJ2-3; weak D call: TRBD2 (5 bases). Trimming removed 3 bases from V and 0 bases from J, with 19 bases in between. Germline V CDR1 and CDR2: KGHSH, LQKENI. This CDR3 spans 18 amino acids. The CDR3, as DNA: TGTGCCAGCTCACCCCTTAGAGGGCTACCCTCTAGCACAGATACGCAGTATTTT. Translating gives CASSPLRGLPSSTDTQYF. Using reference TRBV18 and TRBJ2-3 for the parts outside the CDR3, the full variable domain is NAGVMQNPRHLVRRRGQEARLRCSPMKGHSHVYWYRQLPEEGLKFMVYLQKENIIDESGMPKERFSAEFPKEGPSILRIQQVVRGDSAAYFCASSPLRGLPSSTDTQYFGPGTRLTVL.

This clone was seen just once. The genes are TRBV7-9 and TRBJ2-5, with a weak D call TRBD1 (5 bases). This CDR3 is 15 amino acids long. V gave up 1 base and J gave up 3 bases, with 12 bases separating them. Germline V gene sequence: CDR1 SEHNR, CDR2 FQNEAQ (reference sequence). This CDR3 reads CASSLVYQGKETQYF. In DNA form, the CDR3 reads TGTGCCAGCAGCTTAGTATATCAGGGAAAAGAGACCCAGTACTTC. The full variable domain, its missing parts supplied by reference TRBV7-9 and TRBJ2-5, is DTGVSQNPRHKITKRGQNVTFRCDPISEHNRLYWYRQTLGQGPEFLTYFQNEAQLEKSRLLSDRFSAERPKGSFSTLEIQRTEQGDSAMYLCASSLVYQGKETQYFGPGTRLLVL.

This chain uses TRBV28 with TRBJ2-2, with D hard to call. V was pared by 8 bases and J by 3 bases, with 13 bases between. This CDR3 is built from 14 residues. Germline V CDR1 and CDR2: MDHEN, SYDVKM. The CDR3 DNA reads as TGTGCCAGCCTAAAACTAATAGACACCGGGGAGCTGTTTTTT. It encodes CASLKLIDTGELFF.

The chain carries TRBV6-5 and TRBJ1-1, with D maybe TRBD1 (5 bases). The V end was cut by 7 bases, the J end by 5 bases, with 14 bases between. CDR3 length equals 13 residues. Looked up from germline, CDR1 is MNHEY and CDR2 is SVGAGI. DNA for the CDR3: TGTGCCAGCACCCCCGGGGGGGGAACTGAAGCTTTCTTT. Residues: CASTPGGGTEAFF.

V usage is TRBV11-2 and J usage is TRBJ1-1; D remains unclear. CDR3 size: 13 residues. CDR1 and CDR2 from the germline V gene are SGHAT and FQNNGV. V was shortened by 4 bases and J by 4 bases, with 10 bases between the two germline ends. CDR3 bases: TGTGCCAGCAGCTCCCTCACATCCACTGAAGCTTTCTTT. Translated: CASSSLTSTEAFF.

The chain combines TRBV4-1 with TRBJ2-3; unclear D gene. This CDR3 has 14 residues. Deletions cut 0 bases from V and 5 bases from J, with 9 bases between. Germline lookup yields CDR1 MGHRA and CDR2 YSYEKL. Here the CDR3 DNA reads TGCGCCAGCAGCCAAGATTATTTCGGAGATACGCAGTATTTT. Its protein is CASSQDYFGDTQYF.

The CDR3 DNA reads TGTGCCAGCAGCCAAGGGGAGCATAGGACTAGGGTTCGCACAGATACGCAGTATTTT. This codes for CASSQGEHRTRVRTDTQYF. The rearrangement joins TRBV4-2 to TRBJ2-3, with TRBD2 identical over 7 bases. J was trimmed by 1 base and V by 1 base; bases with no gene match: 14. CDR3 length: 19 amino acids. The germline V gene has CDR1 LGHNA and CDR2 YNFKEQ.

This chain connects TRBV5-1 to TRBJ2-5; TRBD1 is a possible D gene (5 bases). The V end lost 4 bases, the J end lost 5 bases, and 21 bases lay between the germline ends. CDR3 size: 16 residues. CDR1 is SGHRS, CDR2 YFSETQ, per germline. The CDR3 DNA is TGCGCCAGCAGCGATCCATCGGCAGGGTATGCGGAGACCCAGTACTTC. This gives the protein CASSDPSAGYAETQYF.

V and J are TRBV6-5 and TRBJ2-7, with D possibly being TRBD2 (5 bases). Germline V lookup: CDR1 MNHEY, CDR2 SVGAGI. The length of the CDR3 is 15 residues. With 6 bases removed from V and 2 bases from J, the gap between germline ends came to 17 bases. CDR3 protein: CASSATGVGAYEQYF. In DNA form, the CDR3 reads TGTGCCAGCAGCGCGACCGGGGTCGGGGCCTACGAGCAGTACTTC.

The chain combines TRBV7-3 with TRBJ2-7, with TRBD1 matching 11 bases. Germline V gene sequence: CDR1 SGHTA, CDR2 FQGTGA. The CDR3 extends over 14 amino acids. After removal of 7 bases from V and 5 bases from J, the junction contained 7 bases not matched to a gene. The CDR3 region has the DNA TGTGCCAGCAAGCGGGACAGGGGGGATCACGAGCAGTACTTC. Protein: CASKRDRGDHEQYF. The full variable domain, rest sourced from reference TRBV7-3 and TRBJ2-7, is GAGVSQTPSNKVTEKGKYVELRCDPISGHTALYWYRQSLGQGPEFLIYFQGTGAADDSGLPNDRFFAVRPEGSVSTLKIQRTERGDSAVYLCASKRDRGDHEQYFGPGTRLTVT.

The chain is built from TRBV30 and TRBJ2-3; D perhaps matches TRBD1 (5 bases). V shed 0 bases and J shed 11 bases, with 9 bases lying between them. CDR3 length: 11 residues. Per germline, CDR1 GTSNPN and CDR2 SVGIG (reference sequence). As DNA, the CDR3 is TGTGCCTGGAGTGTAGAGACAGAGCAGTATTTT. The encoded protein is CAWSVETEQYF.

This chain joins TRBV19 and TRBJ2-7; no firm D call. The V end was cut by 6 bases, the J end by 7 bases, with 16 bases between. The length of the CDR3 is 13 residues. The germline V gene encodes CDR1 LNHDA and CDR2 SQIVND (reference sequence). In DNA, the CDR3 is TGTGCCAGTAGCCGTACCCCGGGTGGGGAGCAGTACTTC. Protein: CASSRTPGGEQYF. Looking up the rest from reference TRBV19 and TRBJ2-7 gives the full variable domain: DGGITQSPKYLFRKEGQNVTLSCEQNLNHDAMYWYRQDPGQGLRLIYYSQIVNDFQKGDIAEGYSVSREKKESFPLTVTSAQKNPTAFYLCASSRTPGGEQYFGPGTRLTVT.

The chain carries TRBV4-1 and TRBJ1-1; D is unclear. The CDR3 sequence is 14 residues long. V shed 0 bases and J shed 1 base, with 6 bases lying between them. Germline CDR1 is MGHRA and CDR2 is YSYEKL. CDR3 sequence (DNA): TGCGCCAGCAGCCAAGATGCAGGGAACACTGAAGCTTTCTTT. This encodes CASSQDAGNTEAFF.

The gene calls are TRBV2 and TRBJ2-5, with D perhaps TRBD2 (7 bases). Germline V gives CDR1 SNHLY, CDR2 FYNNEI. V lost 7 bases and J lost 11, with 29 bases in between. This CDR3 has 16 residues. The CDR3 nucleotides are TGTGCCAGCAATCGGGGGATGAGGGGGGGGTCCGGAGAGCAGTACTTC. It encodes CASNRGMRGGSGEQYF.

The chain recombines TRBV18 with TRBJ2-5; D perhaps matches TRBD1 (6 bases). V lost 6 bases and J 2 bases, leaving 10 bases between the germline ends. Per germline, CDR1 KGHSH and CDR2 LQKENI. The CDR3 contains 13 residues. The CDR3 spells CASSYGQQETQYF. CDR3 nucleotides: TGTGCCAGCTCTTACGGACAGCAAGAGACCCAGTACTTC.